This note documents a single T cell receptor (beta chain) sequence. Its antigen is not known. The CDR3 has 12 residues. The germline gives CDR1 SGDLS, CDR2 YYNGEE. V shed 4 bases and J shed 5 bases, with 9 bases lying between them. The data are from a study of human T cells and chemical hapten exposure. Looking at the study overall: 2% DPC applied to an approximately 2 cm by approximately 2 cm arm area sensitized donors. Recorded diagnoses among the mostly female patients were alopecia areata, totalis or universalis.

TCRdb reanalysed the RACE reads using MiXCR and keeps one entry per CDR3 protein. The repertoire includes 50,000 to 65,000 distinct CDR3 sequences, approximately 9.9% of them detected once, and about 15% sits in the top ten. Time point reported: patch test 3, about 24 weeks after DPC sensitization. The treatment denotes: therapeutic diphenylcyclopropenone sensitization with weekly scalp DPC. The total RNA was obtained from whole blood that was not fractionated. Points from the study as a whole: Controls formed significantly fewer large CDR3 similarity clusters than expanded TCRs did.

J is TRBJ1-1 and V is TRBV9, with no clear D. The receptor was derived from a woman aged 40 to 50 with alopecia areata. Some clones in this sample may be carry-over from other donors' samples. The sequenced sample was whole blood, obtained in connection with sensitization to the hapten diphenylcyclopropenone (DPC). CDR3 bases: TGTGCCAGCAGCACTCAAGGGACTGAAGCTTTCTTT. Its translation is CASSTQGTEAFF.